The present entry profiles one T cell receptor beta chain with its context. These data are taken from a study of prognosis after radiotherapy for stage I lung cancer. Study-level information: All of the patients with non-small cell lung cancer, including roughly seven who had refused surgery, were considered to be medically inoperable. Radiotherapy: SBRT, 3 to 5 fractions, biologically effective dose at least 100 Gy.

CDR3 of TCR beta was amplified from genomic DNA via a two-round multiplex PCR. The first PCR round targeted every TRBV and TRBJ gene with specific primers. TCRdb processed the multiplex PCR reads anew with MiXCR; each CDR3 protein has one entry. Of around 20,000 distinct CDR3 sequences listed, around 52% are singletons. This sequence originates from a donor aged 50 or older with non-small cell lung cancer. Source: PBMCs, taken before or after stereotactic body radiation therapy (not recorded which).

CDR3 in DNA: TGTGCCGGGAGCCCGACGGAGCTGTATGGCTACACCTTC. It yields the protein CAGSPTELYGYTF. The V and J genes are TRBV2 and TRBJ1-2, with D unclear. The CDR3 contains 13 residues. Germline V lookup: CDR1 SNHLY, CDR2 FYNNEI. V dropped 11 bases and J dropped 5 bases, with 18 bases sitting between them.